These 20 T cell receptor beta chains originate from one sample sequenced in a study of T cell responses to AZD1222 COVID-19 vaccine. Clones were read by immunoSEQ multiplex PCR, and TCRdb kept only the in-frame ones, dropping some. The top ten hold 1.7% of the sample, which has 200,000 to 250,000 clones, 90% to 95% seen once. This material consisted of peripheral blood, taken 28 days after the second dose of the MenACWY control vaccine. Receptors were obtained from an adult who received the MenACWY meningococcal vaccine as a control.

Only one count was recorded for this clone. The CDR3 is CASNRGAREKLFF. Here the CDR3 DNA reads TGTGCCAGCAATAGGGGCGCGAGGGAAAAACTGTTTTTT. The V gene is TRBV12-3 or TRBV12-4, the J gene TRBJ1-4; D possibly corresponds to TRBD1 (5 bases). The CDR3 is 13 amino acids. Trimming shortened V by 7 bases and J by 8 bases, and 14 bases separated the two germline ends.

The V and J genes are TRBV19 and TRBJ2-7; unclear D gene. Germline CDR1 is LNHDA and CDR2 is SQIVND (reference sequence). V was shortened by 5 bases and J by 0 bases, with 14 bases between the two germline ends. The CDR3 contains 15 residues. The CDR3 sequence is CASSPSMISSYEQYF. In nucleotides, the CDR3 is TGTGCCAGTAGTCCATCGATGATCAGCTCCTACGAGCAGTACTTC. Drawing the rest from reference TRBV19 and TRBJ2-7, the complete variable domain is DGGITQSPKYLFRKEGQNVTLSCEQNLNHDAMYWYRQDPGQGLRLIYYSQIVNDFQKGDIAEGYSVSREKKESFPLTVTSAQKNPTAFYLCASSPSMISSYEQYFGPGTRLTVT.

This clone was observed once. The CDR3 spells CSVFTHSSGNTIYF. The CDR3 region has the DNA TGCAGCGTTTTCACCCATAGCTCTGGAAACACCATATATTTT. The rearrangement joins TRBV29-1 to TRBJ1-3; D not certain. V lost 5 bases and J 0 bases, leaving 11 bases between the germline ends. In germline, CDR1 is SQVTM, CDR2 ANQGSEA. This CDR3 spans 14 amino acids.

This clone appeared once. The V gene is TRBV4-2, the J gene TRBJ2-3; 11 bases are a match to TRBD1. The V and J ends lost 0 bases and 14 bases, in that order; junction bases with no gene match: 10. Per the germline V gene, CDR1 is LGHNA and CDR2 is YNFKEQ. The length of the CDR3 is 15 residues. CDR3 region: CASSQDRTGGSAWYF. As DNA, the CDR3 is TGTGCCAGCAGCCAAGACCGGACAGGGGGCTCCGCCTGGTATTTT.

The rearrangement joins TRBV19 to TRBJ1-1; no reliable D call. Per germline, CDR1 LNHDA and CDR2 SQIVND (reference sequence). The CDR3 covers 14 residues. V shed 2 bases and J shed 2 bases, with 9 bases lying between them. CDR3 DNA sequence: TGTGCCAGTAGTATAAGGGCAGGCAACACTGAAGCTTTCTTT. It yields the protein CASSIRAGNTEAFF.

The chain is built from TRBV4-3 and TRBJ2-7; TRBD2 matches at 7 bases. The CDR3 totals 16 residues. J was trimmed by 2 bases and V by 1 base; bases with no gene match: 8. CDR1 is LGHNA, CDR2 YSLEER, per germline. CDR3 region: CASSQAAGVLTYEQYF. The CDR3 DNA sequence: TGCGCCAGCAGCCAAGCGGCGGGGGTGCTTACCTACGAGCAGTACTTC.

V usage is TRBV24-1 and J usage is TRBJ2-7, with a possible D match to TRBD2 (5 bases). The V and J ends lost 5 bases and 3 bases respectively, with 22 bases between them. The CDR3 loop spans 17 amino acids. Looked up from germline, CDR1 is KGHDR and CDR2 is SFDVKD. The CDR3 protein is CATSVVRPRVVGYEQYF. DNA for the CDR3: TGTGCCACCAGTGTTGTACGGCCGAGGGTGGTTGGCTACGAGCAGTACTTC.

CDR3 in DNA: TGTGCCAGCTACCAAACAGGGACAGGGAGGCATTCACCCCTCCACTTT. Residues: CASYQTGTGRHSPLHF. The chain employs TRBV28 and TRBJ1-6; 9 nucleotides align to TRBD1. Germline V CDR1 and CDR2: MDHEN, SYDVKM. This CDR3 has 16 residues. V lost 8 bases, J lost 8 bases, and 13 bases stayed unmatched. The variable domain in full, completed from reference TRBV28 and TRBJ1-6, reads DVKVTQSSRYLVKRTGEKVFLECVQDMDHENMFWYRQDPGLGLRLIYFSYDVKMKEKGDIPEGYSVSREKKERFSLILESASTNQTSMYLCASYQTGTGRHSPLHFGNGTRLTVT.

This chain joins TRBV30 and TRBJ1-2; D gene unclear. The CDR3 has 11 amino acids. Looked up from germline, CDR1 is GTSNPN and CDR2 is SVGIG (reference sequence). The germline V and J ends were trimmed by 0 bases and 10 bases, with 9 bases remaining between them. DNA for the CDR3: TGTGCCTGGAGTGTACGGGTCCTCTACACCTTC. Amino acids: CAWSVRVLYTF.

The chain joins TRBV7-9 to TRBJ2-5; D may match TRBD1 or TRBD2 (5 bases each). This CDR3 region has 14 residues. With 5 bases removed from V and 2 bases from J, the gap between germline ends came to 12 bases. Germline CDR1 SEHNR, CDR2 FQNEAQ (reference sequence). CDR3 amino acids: CASSLPGGQETQYF. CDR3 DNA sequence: TGTGCCAGCAGCCTACCTGGGGGACAAGAGACCCAGTACTTC.

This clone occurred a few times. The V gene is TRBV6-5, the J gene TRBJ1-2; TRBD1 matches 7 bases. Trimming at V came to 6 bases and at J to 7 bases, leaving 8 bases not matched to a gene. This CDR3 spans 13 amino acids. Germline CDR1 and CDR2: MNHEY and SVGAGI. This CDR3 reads CASSLNRGSGYTF. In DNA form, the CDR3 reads TGTGCCAGCAGCTTAAACAGGGGCAGTGGCTACACCTTC.

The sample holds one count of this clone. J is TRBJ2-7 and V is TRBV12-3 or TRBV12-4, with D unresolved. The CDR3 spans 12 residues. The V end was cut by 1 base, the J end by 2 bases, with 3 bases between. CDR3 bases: TGTGCCAGCAGTTTAGAAACCTACGAGCAGTACTTC. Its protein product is CASSLETYEQYF.

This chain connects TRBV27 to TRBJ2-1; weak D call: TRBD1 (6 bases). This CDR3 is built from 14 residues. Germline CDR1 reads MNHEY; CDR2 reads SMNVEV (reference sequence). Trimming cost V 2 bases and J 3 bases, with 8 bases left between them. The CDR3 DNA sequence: TGTGCCAGCAGTTTAAGAGGGGGCTACAATGAGCAGTTCTTC. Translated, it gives CASSLRGGYNEQFF.

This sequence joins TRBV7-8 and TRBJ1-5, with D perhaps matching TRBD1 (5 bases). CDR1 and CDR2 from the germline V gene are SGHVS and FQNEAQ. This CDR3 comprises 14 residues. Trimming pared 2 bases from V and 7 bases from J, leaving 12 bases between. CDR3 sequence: CASSLQQGGQPQHF. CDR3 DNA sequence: TGTGCCAGCAGCTTACAGCAGGGCGGCCAGCCCCAGCATTTT.

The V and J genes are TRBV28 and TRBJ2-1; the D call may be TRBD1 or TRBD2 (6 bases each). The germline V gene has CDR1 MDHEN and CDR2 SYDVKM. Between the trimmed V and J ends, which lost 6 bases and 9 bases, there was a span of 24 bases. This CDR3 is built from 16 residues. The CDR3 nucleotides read TGTGCCAGCAGCCCCCTCCGGGAGTGGGGGACAACTGAGCAGTTCTTC. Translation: CASSPLREWGTTEQFF.

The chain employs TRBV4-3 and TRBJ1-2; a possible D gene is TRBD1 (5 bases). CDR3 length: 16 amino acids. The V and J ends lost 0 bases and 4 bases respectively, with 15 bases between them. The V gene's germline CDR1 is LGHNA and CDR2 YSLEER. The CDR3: CASSQEARGPLYGYTF. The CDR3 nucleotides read TGCGCCAGCAGCCAAGAGGCAAGGGGACCCCTCTATGGCTACACCTTC.

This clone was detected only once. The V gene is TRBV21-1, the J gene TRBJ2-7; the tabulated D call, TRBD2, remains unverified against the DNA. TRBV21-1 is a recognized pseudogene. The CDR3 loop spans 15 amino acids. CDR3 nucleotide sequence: TGTGCCAGCAGCAAAGGTAAGAGGGTGGAATACGAGCAGTACTTC. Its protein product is CASSKGKRVEYEQYF.

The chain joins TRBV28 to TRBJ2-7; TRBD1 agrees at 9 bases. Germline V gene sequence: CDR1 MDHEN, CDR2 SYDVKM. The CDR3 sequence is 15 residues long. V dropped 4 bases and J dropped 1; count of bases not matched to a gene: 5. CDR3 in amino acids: CASSSPGQGSYEQYF. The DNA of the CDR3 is TGTGCCAGCAGTTCACCGGGACAGGGATCCTACGAGCAGTACTTC.

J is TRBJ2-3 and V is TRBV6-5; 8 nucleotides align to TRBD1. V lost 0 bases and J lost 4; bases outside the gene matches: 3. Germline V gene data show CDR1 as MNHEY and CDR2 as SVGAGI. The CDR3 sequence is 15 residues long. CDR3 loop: CASSYSATGADTQYF. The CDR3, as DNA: TGTGCCAGCAGTTACTCCGCGACAGGGGCAGATACGCAGTATTTT.

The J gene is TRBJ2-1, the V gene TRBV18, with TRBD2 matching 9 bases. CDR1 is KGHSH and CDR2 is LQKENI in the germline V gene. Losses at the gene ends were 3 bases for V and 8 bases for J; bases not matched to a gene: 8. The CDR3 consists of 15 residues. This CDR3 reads CASSPAGTSYYEQFF. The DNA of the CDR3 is TGTGCCAGCTCACCCGCCGGGACTAGCTATTATGAGCAGTTCTTC.